This T cell receptor beta chain was obtained from a study of blood T cell repertoires in COVID-19. As for the study in general: Acute and convalescent COVID-19 specimens originated in the United States, Italy and Spain. From T cells, B-cell-depleted T cells, or PBMCs came the material, which was cDNA or gDNA.

This CDR3 comprises 15 residues. After removal of 4 bases from V and 3 bases from J, the junction contained 5 bases not matched to a gene. Per the original methods: Researchers report that nucleated cell counts were estimated from reference gene primer amplification. Sequenced by immunoSEQ multiplex PCR; TCRdb stores in-frame clones only, minus some. D and trimming were read from the DNA, whereas the V and J calls and clone size are those reported in that table. Of 180,000 or so clones listed, about 89% are singletons. The source is a man aged 35 to 55 with acute or convalescent COVID-19. The gene calls are TRBV6-7 and TRBJ1-2, with 10 bases fitting TRBD1. TRBV6-7 is an open reading frame whose function is uncertain. What was sequenced was peripheral blood. As DNA, the CDR3 is TGTGCCAGCAGTTCCGGGACAGGGGTTGACTATGGCTACACCTTC. Amino acids: CASSSGTGVDYGYTF.